This TCR beta chain originates from a study of T cell responses to AZD1222 COVID-19 vaccine. Study findings and constraints: Along spike, vaccine-associated CD4 TCRs were found throughout, with dominance at 160-218 and 743-854.

Generated by immunoSEQ multiplex PCR, the TCRdb table keeps only in-frame clones and is missing some. The sample yields roughly 150,000 clones, nearly 95% seen once. Note on this clone: Its target is unknown.

Germline CDR1 and CDR2: SGHTA and FQGTGA. Trimming shortened V by 0 bases and J by 2 bases, and 14 bases separated the two germline ends. There are 16 residues in the CDR3. This chain uses TRBV7-3 with TRBJ2-7; tentatively, D is TRBD2 (6 bases). The sequencing used peripheral blood, collected on day 0 of AZD1222 vaccination. The receptor comes from an adult in good health. CDR3 residues: CASSLTSGGGTYEQYF. The CDR3, as DNA: TGTGCCAGCAGCTTAACGTCGGGCGGCGGGACCTACGAGCAGTACTTC. The whole variable domain, remainder taken from reference TRBV7-3 and TRBJ2-7, is GAGVSQTPSNKVTEKGKYVELRCDPISGHTALYWYRQSLGQGPEFLIYFQGTGAADDSGLPNDRFFAVRPEGSVSTLKIQRTERGDSAVYLCASSLTSGGGTYEQYFGPGTRLTVT.